This T cell receptor (beta chain) was identified during a study of T cells after yellow fever vaccination. Study conclusions and caveats: Though weaker, the secondary response peaked faster, on day 5 versus 15.

There are 13 residues in the CDR3. Germline lookup yields CDR1 KGHSH and CDR2 LQKENI. V was cut by 2 bases and J by 8 bases, with 12 bases left in between. In this sample, this clonotype turned up many times. One entry per CDR3 protein, called by TCRdb with MiXCR from the 5' RACE reads. The sample lists around 30,000 distinct CDR3 sequences, 6.3% seen once, with approximately 25% in the top ten. This clonotype was obtained from a man aged 25-40 years who received the YFV17D yellow fever vaccine. The source material was PBMCs, either bulk or a sorted T-cell subset (CD4+, CD8+, memory, or dextramer-sorted; not recorded which), sampled on the day of the yellow fever booster vaccination. The chain carries TRBV18 and TRBJ1-2; D is perhaps TRBD1 (6 bases). The DNA of the CDR3 is TGTGCCAGCTCACCAAATACGGGGGGCGGCTACACCTTC. This codes for CASSPNTGGGYTF.